The 5 T cell receptor beta chains below come from one sample, sequenced in a study of regulatory T cells in long-lasting Graves disease (dated by TCRdb to the early 2020s). Library preparation was by multiplex PCR. TCRdb records Illumina HiSeq 4000 as the sequencer. TCR beta libraries were built with iRepertoire HTBI primers and Arm-PCR amplification of CDR3 regions. TCRdb's own reprocessing of the public reads used fastp at Q25 and MiXCR and kept productive beta chains. Each CDR3 protein appears once, grouped with its most common genes and DNA. The sample table contains about 470,000 distinct CDR3 sequences; only one count was recorded for 20% to 25% of them. Roughly 7.7% of the sample is held by the ten biggest clonotypes. In light of the paper, this sample's time point label describes: persistent/refractory GD, antithyroid drugs over 5 years with positive TRAb. RNA was extracted from PBMCs in TRIzol for both TCR sequencing and RNA sequencing.

Sequencing used peripheral blood mononuclear cells (PBMCs), obtained when the disease was refractory, from a patient treated with antithyroid drugs. Receptors originate from a female donor with Graves disease.

The chain recombines TRBV19 with TRBJ1-1; D is unclear. The CDR3 extends over 13 amino acids. The germline V gene has CDR1 LNHDA and CDR2 SQIVND (reference sequence). V was shortened by 8 bases and J by 3 bases, with 13 bases between the two germline ends. Here the CDR3 reads CASERTAHTEAFF. CDR3 coding DNA: TGTGCCAGTGAGCGAACAGCACACACTGAAGCTTTCTTT.

The V gene is TRBV29-1, the J gene TRBJ1-3; D is perhaps TRBD1 (5 bases). The V end was cut by 1 base, the J end by 8 bases, with 15 bases between. CDR1 and CDR2 (germline): SQVTM, ANQGSEA. The CDR3 runs to 14 residues. For the CDR3, the DNA is TGCAGCGTTGAAGCCAGGGAAGGGGTTCACACCATATATTTT. This translates into CSVEAREGVHTIYF.

This clonotype was recorded a few times. The genes are TRBV7-9 and TRBJ2-2; the D is unclear. The V gene lost 5 bases and the J gene lost 6 bases, with 10 bases spanning the gap. Germline V gene lookup returns CDR1 SEHNR and CDR2 FQNEAQ (reference sequence). The CDR3 length is 13 residues. CDR3 in amino acids: CASSAWGSGELFF. The DNA of the CDR3 is TGTGCCAGCAGCGCCTGGGGTTCCGGGGAGCTGTTTTTT.

The chain combines TRBV5-1 with TRBJ2-1; TRBD1 might be the D (5 bases). V shed 0 bases and J shed 8 bases, with 12 bases lying between them. The CDR3 spans 14 residues. CDR1 is SGHRS, CDR2 YFSETQ, per germline. The CDR3 nucleotides are TGCGCCAGCAGCTTGGCGCAGGGTGTTCATGAGCAGTTCTTC. Its protein is CASSLAQGVHEQFF.

This clonotype was observed a handful of times. V and J are TRBV19 and TRBJ1-1; 10 nucleotides agree with TRBD1. V lost 5 bases and J lost 3; bases outside the gene matches: 12. Germline-derived CDR1 and CDR2 are LNHDA and SQIVND (reference sequence). This CDR3 has 17 amino acids. This chain's CDR3 is CASSPGTGVILYTEAFF. The DNA for the CDR3 is TGTGCCAGTAGTCCCGGGACAGGGGTTATATTATACACTGAAGCTTTCTTT.